The clone carrying this T cell receptor beta chain was counted only a few times. Its antigen is unknown. These data are taken from a study of blood T cells in healthy people across ages. The study, taken as a whole, reports: Diversity of TCR beta per million T cells declined in a roughly linear way with age.

Sample-barcoded 5' priming and a J-beta primer mix drove a second PCR of about 6 to 12 cycles. Via MiXCR, TCRdb re-called the 5' RACE reads, giving one row per CDR3 protein. There are hundreds of thousands of distinct CDR3 sequences in the sample; around 21% occur only once, and roughly 3.7% lies in the top ten. Germline V gene sequence: CDR1 LGHNA, CDR2 YSLEER. This CDR3 comprises 15 residues. V was clipped by 5 bases and J by 0 bases, with 10 bases between them. The sequence was collected from a man between 70 and 80 years old in good health. Sequencing was carried out using blood. The V call is TRBV4-3, the J call TRBJ1-4, with D possibly TRBD1 on 5 matching bases. CDR3 DNA: TGCGCCAGCAGCGGTCGGGGGTCAACTAATGAAAAACTGTTTTTT. Translated, it gives CASSGRGSTNEKLFF.